The T cell receptor beta chain described here comes from a study of identical twins. Study-wide points: Among out-of-frame alpha sequences shared by twins, low generation probability occurred in excess. Sequences that were beta out-of-frame showed weaker excess twin sharing. Among monozygotic twins, out-of-frame TCR alpha sharing exceeded what models predicted.

This clonotype has a count of ten or more. Antigen unknown. Addition of a universal primer site occurred through template switching, and cDNA carried unique molecular identifiers. A single record per CDR3 protein comes from TCRdb applying MiXCR to the 5' RACE reads. The sample lists some 250,000 distinct CDR3 sequences, roughly 13% occurring once. These data are also associated with another study on yellow fever vaccine responses in identical twins.

Sequencing was done on a sample of memory (CD45RO+) T cells sorted from blood. This receptor was identified in a woman between 18 and 29 years old in good health.

The CDR3 nucleotides are TGCAGCAGGGGGCGGTACAATGAGCAGTTCTTC. Protein product: CSRGRYNEQFF. V gene TRBV20-1 combines with J gene TRBJ2-1, with TRBD1 matching 8 bases. CDR3 length equals 11 residues. The germline V gene has CDR1 DFQATT and CDR2 SNEGSKA (reference sequence).